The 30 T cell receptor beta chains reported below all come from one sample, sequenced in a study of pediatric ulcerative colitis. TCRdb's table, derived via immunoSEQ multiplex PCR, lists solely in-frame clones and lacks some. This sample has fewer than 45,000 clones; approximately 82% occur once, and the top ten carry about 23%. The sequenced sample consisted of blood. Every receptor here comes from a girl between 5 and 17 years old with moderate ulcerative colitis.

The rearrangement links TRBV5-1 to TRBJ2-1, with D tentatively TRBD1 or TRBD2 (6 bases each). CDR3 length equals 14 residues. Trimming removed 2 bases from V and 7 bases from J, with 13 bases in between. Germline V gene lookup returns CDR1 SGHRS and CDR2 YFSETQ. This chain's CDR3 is CASSFPGAENEQFF. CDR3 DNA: TGCGCCAGCAGCTTCCCGGGGGCGGAAAATGAGCAGTTCTTC.

CDR3 DNA: TGTGCCACCAGCAGAGATTATGGGGCGGTGAACACTGAAGCTTTCTTT. This sequence encodes CATSRDYGAVNTEAFF. The genes are TRBV15 and TRBJ1-1, with D maybe TRBD1 (5 bases). In germline, CDR1 is LNHNV, CDR2 YYDKDF (reference sequence). Deletions cut 0 bases from V and 0 bases from J, with 11 bases between. The CDR3 runs to 16 residues.

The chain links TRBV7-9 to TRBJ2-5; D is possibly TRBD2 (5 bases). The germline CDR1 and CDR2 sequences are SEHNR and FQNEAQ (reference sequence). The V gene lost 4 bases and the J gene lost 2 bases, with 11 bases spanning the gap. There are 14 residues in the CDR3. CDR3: CASSSGIVQETQYF. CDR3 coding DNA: TGTGCCAGCAGCTCCGGGATAGTTCAAGAGACCCAGTACTTC.

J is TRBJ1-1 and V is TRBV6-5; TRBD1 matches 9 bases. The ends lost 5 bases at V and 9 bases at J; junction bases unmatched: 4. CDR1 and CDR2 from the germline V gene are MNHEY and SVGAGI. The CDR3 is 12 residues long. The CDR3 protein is CASSRGQGKAFF. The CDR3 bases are TGTGCCAGCAGTAGGGGACAGGGAAAAGCTTTCTTT.

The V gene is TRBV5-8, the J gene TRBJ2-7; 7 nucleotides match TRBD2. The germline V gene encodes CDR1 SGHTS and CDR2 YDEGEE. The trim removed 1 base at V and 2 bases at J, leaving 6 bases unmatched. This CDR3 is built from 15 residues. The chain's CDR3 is CASSLLEAGTYEQYF. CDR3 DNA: TGTGCCAGCAGCTTGCTTGAAGCGGGGACCTACGAGCAGTACTTC.

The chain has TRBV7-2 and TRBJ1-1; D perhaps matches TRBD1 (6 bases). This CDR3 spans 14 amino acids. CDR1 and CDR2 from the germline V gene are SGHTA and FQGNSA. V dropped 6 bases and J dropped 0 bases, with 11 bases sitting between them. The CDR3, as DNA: TGTGCCAGCAGATCGACAGGCATGAACACTGAAGCTTTCTTT. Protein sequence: CASRSTGMNTEAFF.

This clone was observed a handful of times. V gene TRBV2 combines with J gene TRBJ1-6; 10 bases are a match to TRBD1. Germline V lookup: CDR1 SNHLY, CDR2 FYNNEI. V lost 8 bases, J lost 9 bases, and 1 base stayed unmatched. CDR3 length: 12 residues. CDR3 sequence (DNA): TGTGCCAGCGGGACAGGGGCTTCACCCCTCCACTTT. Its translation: CASGTGASPLHF. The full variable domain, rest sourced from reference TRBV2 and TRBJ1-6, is EPEVTQTPSHQVTQMGQEVILRCVPISNHLYFYWYRQILGQKVEFLVSFYNNEISEKSEIFDDQFSVERPDGSNFTLKIRSTKLEDSAMYFCASGTGASPLHFGNGTRLTVT.

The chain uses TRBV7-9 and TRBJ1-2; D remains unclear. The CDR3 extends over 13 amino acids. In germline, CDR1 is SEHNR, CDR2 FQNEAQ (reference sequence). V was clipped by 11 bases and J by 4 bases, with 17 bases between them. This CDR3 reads CAGGPVESYGYTF. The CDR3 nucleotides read TGTGCCGGAGGGCCCGTTGAGTCCTATGGCTACACCTTC.

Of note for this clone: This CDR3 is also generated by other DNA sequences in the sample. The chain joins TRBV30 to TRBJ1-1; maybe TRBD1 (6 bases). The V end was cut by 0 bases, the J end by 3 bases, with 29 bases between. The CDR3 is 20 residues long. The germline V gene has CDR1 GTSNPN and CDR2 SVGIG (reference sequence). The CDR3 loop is CAWSVYGGWNVKTGDTEAFF. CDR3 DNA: TGTGCCTGGAGTGTATACGGGGGTTGGAATGTAAAGACAGGCGACACTGAAGCTTTCTTT.

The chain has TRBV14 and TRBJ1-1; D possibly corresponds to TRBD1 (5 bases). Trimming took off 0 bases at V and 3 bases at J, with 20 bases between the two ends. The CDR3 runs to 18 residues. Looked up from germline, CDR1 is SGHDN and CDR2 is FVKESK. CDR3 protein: CASSQEGAGSLYHTEAFF. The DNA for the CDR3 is TGTGCCAGCAGCCAAGAGGGAGCAGGGTCGTTATATCACACTGAAGCTTTCTTT.

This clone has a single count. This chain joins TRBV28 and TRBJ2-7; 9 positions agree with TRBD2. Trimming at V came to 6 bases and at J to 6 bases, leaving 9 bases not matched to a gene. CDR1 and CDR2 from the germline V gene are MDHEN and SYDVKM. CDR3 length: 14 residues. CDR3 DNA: TGTGCCAGCAGGAATGTAGGACTAGCGCCCGAGCAGTACTTC. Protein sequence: CASRNVGLAPEQYF.

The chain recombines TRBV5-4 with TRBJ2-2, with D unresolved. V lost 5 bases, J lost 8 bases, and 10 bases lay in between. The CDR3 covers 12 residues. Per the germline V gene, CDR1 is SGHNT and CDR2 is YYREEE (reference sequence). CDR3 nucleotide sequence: TGTGCCAGCAGTCTAAAGGGTGGGGAGCTGTTTTTT. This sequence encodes CASSLKGGELFF.

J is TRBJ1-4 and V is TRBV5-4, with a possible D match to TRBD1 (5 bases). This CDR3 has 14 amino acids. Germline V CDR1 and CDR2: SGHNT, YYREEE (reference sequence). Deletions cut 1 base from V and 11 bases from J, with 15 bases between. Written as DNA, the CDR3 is TGTGCCAGCAGCTTGACCGGGACCACACCCAAACTGTTTTTT. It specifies CASSLTGTTPKLFF.

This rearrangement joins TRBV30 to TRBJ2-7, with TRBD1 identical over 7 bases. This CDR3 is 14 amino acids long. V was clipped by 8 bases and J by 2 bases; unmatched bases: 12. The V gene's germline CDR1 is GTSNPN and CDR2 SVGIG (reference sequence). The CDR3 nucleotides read TGTGCCGCCCATCAGGGGGTATTCCCCTACGAGCAGTACTTC. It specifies CAAHQGVFPYEQYF.

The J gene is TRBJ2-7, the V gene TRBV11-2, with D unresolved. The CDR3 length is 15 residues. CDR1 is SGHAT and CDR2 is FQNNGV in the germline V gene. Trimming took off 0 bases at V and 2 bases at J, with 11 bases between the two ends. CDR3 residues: CASSLEAWSTYEQYF. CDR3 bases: TGTGCCAGCAGCTTAGAGGCTTGGAGTACCTACGAGCAGTACTTC.

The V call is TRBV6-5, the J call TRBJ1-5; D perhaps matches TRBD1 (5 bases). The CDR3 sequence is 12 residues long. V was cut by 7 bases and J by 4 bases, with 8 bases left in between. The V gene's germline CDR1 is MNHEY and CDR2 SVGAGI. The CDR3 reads CASKGPNQPQHF. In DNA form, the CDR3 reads TGTGCCAGCAAGGGACCGAATCAGCCCCAGCATTTT.

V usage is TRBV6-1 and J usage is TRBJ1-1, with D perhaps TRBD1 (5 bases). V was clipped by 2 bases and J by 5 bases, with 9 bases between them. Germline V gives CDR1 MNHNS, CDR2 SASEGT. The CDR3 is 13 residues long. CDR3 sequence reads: CASSETQVTEAFF. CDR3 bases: TGTGCCAGCAGTGAAACACAGGTAACTGAAGCTTTCTTT.

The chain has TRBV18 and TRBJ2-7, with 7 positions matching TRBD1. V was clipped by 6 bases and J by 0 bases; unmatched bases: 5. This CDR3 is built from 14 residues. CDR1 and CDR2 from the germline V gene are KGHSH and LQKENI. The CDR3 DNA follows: TGTGCCAGCTCCCCATGGGACAGCTCCTACGAGCAGTACTTC. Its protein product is CASSPWDSSYEQYF. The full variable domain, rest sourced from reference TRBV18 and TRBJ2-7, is NAGVMQNPRHLVRRRGQEARLRCSPMKGHSHVYWYRQLPEEGLKFMVYLQKENIIDESGMPKERFSAEFPKEGPSILRIQQVVRGDSAAYFCASSPWDSSYEQYFGPGTRLTVT.

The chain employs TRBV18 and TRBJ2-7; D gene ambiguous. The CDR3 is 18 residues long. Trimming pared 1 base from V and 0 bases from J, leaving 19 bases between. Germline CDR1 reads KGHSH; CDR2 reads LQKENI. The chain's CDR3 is CASSPRGFSHSSSYEQYF. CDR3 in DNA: TGTGCCAGCTCACCACGGGGTTTCTCCCACTCGAGCTCCTACGAGCAGTACTTC.

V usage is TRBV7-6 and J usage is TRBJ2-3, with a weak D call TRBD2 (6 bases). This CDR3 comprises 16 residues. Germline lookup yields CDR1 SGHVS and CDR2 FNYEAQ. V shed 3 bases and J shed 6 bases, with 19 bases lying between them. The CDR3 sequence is CASSLSTSSSKDTQYF. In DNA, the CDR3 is TGTGCCAGCAGCTTGTCGACTAGTAGTAGTAAGGATACGCAGTATTTT.

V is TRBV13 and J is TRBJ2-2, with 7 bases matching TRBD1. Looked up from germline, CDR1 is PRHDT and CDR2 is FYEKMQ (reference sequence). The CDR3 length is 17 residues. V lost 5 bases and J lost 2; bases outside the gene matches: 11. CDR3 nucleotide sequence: TGTGCCAGCAGCCCACAACGGGACAGAGGAAACACCGGGGAGCTGTTTTTT. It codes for CASSPQRDRGNTGELFF. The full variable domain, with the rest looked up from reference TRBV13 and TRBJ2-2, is AAGVIQSPRHLIKEKRETATLKCYPIPRHDTVYWYQQGPGQDPQFLISFYEKMQSDKGSIPDRFSAQQFSDYHSELNMSSLELGDSALYFCASSPQRDRGNTGELFFGEGSRLTVL.

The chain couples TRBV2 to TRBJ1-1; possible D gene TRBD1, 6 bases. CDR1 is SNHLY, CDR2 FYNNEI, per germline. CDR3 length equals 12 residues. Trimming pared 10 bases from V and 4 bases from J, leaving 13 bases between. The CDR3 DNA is TGTGCCACCAAACAGGGATCCACTGAAGCTTTCTTT. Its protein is CATKQGSTEAFF.

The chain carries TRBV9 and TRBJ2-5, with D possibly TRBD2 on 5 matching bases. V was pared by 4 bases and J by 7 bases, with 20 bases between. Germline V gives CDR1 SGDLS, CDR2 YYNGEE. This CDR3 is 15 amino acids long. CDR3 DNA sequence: TGTGCCAGCAGCCCCCGTGCGGGTGACGAGGGGACCCAGTACTTC. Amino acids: CASSPRAGDEGTQYF.

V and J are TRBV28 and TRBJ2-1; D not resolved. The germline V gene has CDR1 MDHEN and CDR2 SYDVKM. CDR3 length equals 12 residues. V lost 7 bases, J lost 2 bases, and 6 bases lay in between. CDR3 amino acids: CASTNAYNEQFF. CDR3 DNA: TGTGCCAGCACCAACGCCTACAATGAGCAGTTCTTC.

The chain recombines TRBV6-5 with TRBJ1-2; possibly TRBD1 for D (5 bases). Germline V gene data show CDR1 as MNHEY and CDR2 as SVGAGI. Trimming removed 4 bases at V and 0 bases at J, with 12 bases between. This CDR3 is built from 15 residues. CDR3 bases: TGTGCCAGCAGTTTGAGTCAGGGTACTAACTATGGCTACACCTTC. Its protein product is CASSLSQGTNYGYTF.

The CDR3 is CATQRTGGIHEQYF. The DNA of the CDR3 is TGTGCCACCCAACGGACAGGGGGCATCCACGAGCAGTACTTC. The chain links TRBV19 to TRBJ2-7; 11 nucleotides align to TRBD1. The junction had 10 bases not matched to a gene; V was cut back by 10 bases and J by 5 bases. CDR3 size: 14 residues. Germline V gene lookup returns CDR1 LNHDA and CDR2 SQIVND (reference sequence).

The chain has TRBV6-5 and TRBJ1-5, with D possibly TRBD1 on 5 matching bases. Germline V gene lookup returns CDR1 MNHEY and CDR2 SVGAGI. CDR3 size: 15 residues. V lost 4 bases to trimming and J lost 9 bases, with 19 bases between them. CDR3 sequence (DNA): TGTGCCAGCAGTTTGGATGCAACCCAGGGTTGGCCCCAGCATTTT. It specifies CASSLDATQGWPQHF.

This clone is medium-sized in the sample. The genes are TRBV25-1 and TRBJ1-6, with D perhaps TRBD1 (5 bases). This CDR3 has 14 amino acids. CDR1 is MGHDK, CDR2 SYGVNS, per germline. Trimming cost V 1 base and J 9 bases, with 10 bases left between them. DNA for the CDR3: TGTGCCAGCAGTGAATTGGGGGGGACTTCACCCCTCCACTTT. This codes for CASSELGGTSPLHF.

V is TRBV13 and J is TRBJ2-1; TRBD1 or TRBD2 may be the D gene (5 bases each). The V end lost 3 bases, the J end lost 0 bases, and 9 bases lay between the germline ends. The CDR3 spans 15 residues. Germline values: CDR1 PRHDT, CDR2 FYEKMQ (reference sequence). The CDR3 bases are TGTGCCAGCAGCTTCCGGGGCCTCTCCTACAATGAGCAGTTCTTC. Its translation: CASSFRGLSYNEQFF.

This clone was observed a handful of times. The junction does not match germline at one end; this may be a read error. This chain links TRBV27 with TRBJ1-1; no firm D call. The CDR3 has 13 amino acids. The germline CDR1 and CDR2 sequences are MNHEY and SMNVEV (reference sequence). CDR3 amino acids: CASSLIGNPEAFF. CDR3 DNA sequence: TGTGCCAGCAGTTTAATCGGGAACCCTGAAGCTTTCTTT.